What follows is one TCR beta chain and its context. This record belongs to a study of blood T cell repertoires in COVID-19. Whole-study context: Nucleic acid was either cDNA or gDNA, and it came from T cells, B-cell-depleted T cells, or PBMCs.

Sequencing used immunoSEQ multiplex PCR; TCRdb keeps in-frame clones, though not all of them. This table holds hundreds of thousands of clones, 83% found once. Deletions cut 6 bases from V and 5 bases from J, with 10 bases between. This CDR3 region has 12 residues. CDR1 is SGHAT, CDR2 FQDESV, per germline (reference sequence). Material for sequencing was peripheral blood. The clonotype originates from a woman aged 45-59 years who had recovered from COVID-19. V usage is TRBV11-1 and J usage is TRBJ1-1; perhaps TRBD1 as D (6 bases). The CDR3 reads CASREGGTEAFF. CDR3 coding DNA: TGTGCCAGCAGGGAAGGGGGAACTGAAGCTTTCTTT. The variable domain in full, completed from reference TRBV11-1 and TRBJ1-1, reads EAEVAQSPRYKITEKSQAVAFWCDPISGHATLYWYRQILGQGPELLVQFQDESVVDDSQLPKDRFSAERLKGVDSTLKIQPAELGDSAMYLCASREGGTEAFFGQGTRLTVV.